The 14 T cell receptor beta chains presented below share a single source sample, sequenced in a study of T cell responses to AZD1222 COVID-19 vaccine. The protocol was immunoSEQ multiplex PCR, while the TCRdb copy is restricted to in-frame clones and leaves out a portion. The sample consists of about 130,000 clones, roughly 87% of them appearing once. Specimen: peripheral blood, collected on day 0 of AZD1222 vaccination. All receptors derive from an adult in good health.

The rearrangement uses TRBV19 and TRBJ2-7; TRBD1 matches 7 bases. CDR3 length: 14 residues. Germline CDR1 reads LNHDA; CDR2 reads SQIVND (reference sequence). V shed 4 bases and J 0 bases; nucleotides not matched to a gene: 3. The CDR3 DNA is TGTGCCAGTAGTAGGGACAGCTTCTCCTACGAGCAGTACTTC. This encodes CASSRDSFSYEQYF.

This clone has more than one count but fewer than ten. This rearrangement joins TRBV28 to TRBJ1-2, with D possibly matching TRBD1 (5 bases). V lost 10 bases to trimming and J lost 6 bases, with 15 bases between them. Per the germline V gene, CDR1 is MDHEN and CDR2 is SYDVKM. The CDR3 is 12 amino acids. CDR3 residues: CATGGRADGYTF. CDR3 bases: TGTGCCACCGGGGGGAGGGCTGATGGCTACACCTTC.

J is TRBJ1-1 and V is TRBV18; D uncertain. This CDR3 region has 13 residues. Germline CDR1 and CDR2: KGHSH and LQKENI. The V end was cut by 3 bases, the J end by 2 bases, with 7 bases between. The CDR3 DNA follows: TGTGCCAGCTCACCTCCCATTAACACTGAAGCTTTCTTT. Its translation: CASSPPINTEAFF.

The V call is TRBV28, the J call TRBJ1-2, with a tentative D call TRBD1 (6 bases). Germline V gene data show CDR1 as MDHEN and CDR2 as SYDVKM. Trimming shortened V by 6 bases and J by 4 bases, and 18 bases separated the two germline ends. The CDR3 sequence is 15 residues long. This chain's CDR3 is CASSPYRDNIYGYTF. The CDR3 nucleotides are TGTGCCAGCAGCCCGTACCGGGACAACATCTATGGCTACACCTTC.

This clone appeared a single time. The chain joins TRBV29-1 to TRBJ2-3, with no clear D. Germline CDR1 reads SQVTM; CDR2 reads ANQGSEA. V was clipped by 2 bases and J by 4 bases, with 7 bases between them. The CDR3 has 12 amino acids. CDR3 coding DNA: TGCAGCGTTGAATTGTCTCCAGATACGCAGTATTTT. Translation: CSVELSPDTQYF.

The chain has TRBV18 and TRBJ2-3; tentative D call: TRBD2 (5 bases). V was clipped by 3 bases and J by 0 bases, with 10 bases between them. The germline V gene encodes CDR1 KGHSH and CDR2 LQKENI. The CDR3 consists of 15 residues. CDR3 in amino acids: CASSPKLVSTDTQYF. The CDR3 DNA sequence: TGTGCCAGCTCACCCAAACTAGTTAGCACAGATACGCAGTATTTT.

This chain links TRBV23-1 with TRBJ2-3, with D perhaps TRBD1 (7 bases). TRBV23-1 is treated as an ORF (open reading frame) with a function not yet certain. V shed 3 bases and J shed 4 bases, with 20 bases lying between them. The CDR3 is 17 amino acids. In nucleotides, the CDR3 is TGCGCCAGCAGTCAGGCGGGACAGCCAACGCGTGCAGATACGCAGTATTTT. As protein: CASSQAGQPTRADTQYF.

V and J are TRBV18 and TRBJ1-2; a weak D match, TRBD1 (5 bases). Trimming took 3 bases from V and 2 from J, leaving 10 bases between them. The CDR3 has 14 residues. Germline CDR1 is KGHSH and CDR2 is LQKENI. CDR3 DNA sequence: TGTGCCAGCTCACCGGGACGCCAGAACTATGGCTACACCTTC. It yields the protein CASSPGRQNYGYTF. Drawing the rest from reference TRBV18 and TRBJ1-2, the complete variable domain is NAGVMQNPRHLVRRRGQEARLRCSPMKGHSHVYWYRQLPEEGLKFMVYLQKENIIDESGMPKERFSAEFPKEGPSILRIQQVVRGDSAAYFCASSPGRQNYGYTFGSGTRLTVV.

This clone was counted only a few times. This chain uses TRBV5-4 with TRBJ2-7; TRBD2 matches at 10 bases. CDR3 length equals 16 residues. The germline V gene encodes CDR1 SGHNT and CDR2 YYREEE (reference sequence). J lost 4 bases, V lost 4 bases, and 11 bases had no gene match. CDR3 loop: CASSRSGGLQQYEQYF. CDR3 coding DNA: TGTGCCAGCAGCCGTAGCGGGGGGCTCCAGCAGTACGAGCAGTACTTC.

The V gene is TRBV7-9, the J gene TRBJ1-1; no reliable D call. V shed 3 bases and J shed 11 bases, with 10 bases lying between them. CDR3 size: 11 residues. The germline V gene has CDR1 SEHNR and CDR2 FQNEAQ (reference sequence). CDR3 nucleotides: TGTGCCAGCAGCTTCGAAGATCGGGCTTTCTTT. Translating gives CASSFEDRAFF.

The chain joins TRBV7-6 to TRBJ1-2; 10 bases match TRBD1. The CDR3 extends over 15 amino acids. CDR1 SGHVS and CDR2 FNYEAQ come from the germline V gene. V lost 5 bases and J lost 8; bases outside the gene matches: 11. CDR3 sequence (DNA): TGTGCCAGCAGCGCCGGGACAGGGGAAGCTGGGGGCTACACCTTC. This encodes CASSAGTGEAGGYTF. The whole variable domain, remainder taken from reference TRBV7-6 and TRBJ1-2, is GAGVSQSPRYKVTKRGQDVALRCDPISGHVSLYWYRQALGQGPEFLTYFNYEAQQDKSGLPNDRFSAERPEGSISTLTIQRTEQRDSAMYRCASSAGTGEAGGYTFGSGTRLTVV.

This chain connects TRBV2 to TRBJ2-7, with a tentative D call TRBD1 (6 bases). The germline CDR1 and CDR2 sequences are SNHLY and FYNNEI. V lost 5 bases to trimming and J lost 6 bases, with 8 bases between them. The CDR3 is 11 amino acids. The CDR3 coding sequence is TGTGCCAGCAGTAACAGGGCCGAGCAGTACTTC. It encodes CASSNRAEQYF.

The chain carries TRBV2 and TRBJ2-2, with 8 bases that match TRBD2. Germline V gene lookup returns CDR1 SNHLY and CDR2 FYNNEI. V lost 2 bases, J lost 5 bases, and 7 bases stayed unmatched. This CDR3 spans 16 amino acids. The CDR3 nucleotides read TGTGCCAGCAGTGAAAGTGGGCGGGGGGTGACCGGGGAGCTGTTTTTT. It specifies CASSESGRGVTGELFF.

This chain links TRBV10-1 with TRBJ2-2; a weak D match, TRBD2 (5 bases). Trimming took 4 bases from V and 2 from J, leaving 11 bases between them. The CDR3 totals 15 residues. CDR1 WNHNN and CDR2 SYGVQD come from the germline V gene (reference sequence). The CDR3 DNA follows: TGCGCCAGCAGTGGCGGCGGGCCTAACACCGGGGAGCTGTTTTTT. As protein: CASSGGGPNTGELFF.